The source of this TCR beta chain is a study of blood T cell repertoires in COVID-19. Looking at the study overall: There were acute and convalescent COVID-19 samples, and they came from the United States, Italy and Spain. From T cells, B-cell-depleted T cells, or PBMCs came the material, which was cDNA or gDNA.

Original handling: Amplification with reference gene primers provided the estimates of nucleated cell counts. Clones were sequenced by immunoSEQ multiplex PCR, and TCRdb holds only the in-frame ones, with some missing. V, J and clone size reflect that table, while D and trimming were determined from the DNA. The table records fewer than 250,000 clones, less than 90% of them present only once. Germline CDR1 SGDLS, CDR2 YYNGEE. The CDR3 runs to 17 residues. The V segment lost 3 bases and the J segment 5 bases; nucleotides outside the gene matches: 11. The origin of this receptor is a man between 65 and 85 years old with acute or convalescent COVID-19. The chain recombines TRBV9 with TRBJ2-1, with 10 bases identical to TRBD2. The specimen sequenced was peripheral blood. The CDR3 sequence is CASSATGTSVGDNEQFF. The CDR3 DNA sequence: TGTGCCAGCAGCGCCACTGGGACTAGCGTTGGGGACAATGAGCAGTTCTTC.